This T cell receptor beta chain was recorded in a study of cytomegalovirus exposure and HLA in healthy donors. Germline loops: CDR1 GTSNPN, CDR2 SVGIG (reference sequence). V shed 0 bases, J shed 8 bases, and the junction held 6 bases outside the gene matches. The CDR3 spans 15 residues. About this clone: The antigen is undetermined.

It was with 60 Vbeta and 13 Jbeta primers that the PCR ran. Generated by immunoSEQ multiplex PCR, the TCRdb table keeps only in-frame clones and is missing some. This table holds 90,000 to 100,000 clones, about four fifths found once. General study results and limits: Later findings reportedly placed an Asian-associated ancestry cluster below the approximately 620-donor mean for N-insertions. Later analysis identified 15,000 to 20,000 TCR beta sequences associated with HLA alleles, using a false discovery rate threshold of 0.05. Presence/absence analyses assumed roughly uniform sequencing depth across donors, which may not hold.

V usage is TRBV30 and J usage is TRBJ1-6, with 8 positions matching TRBD1. This TCR was sampled from a woman aged 40 to 50 in good health and CMV-seronegative. The source material was PBMCs. The CDR3 spells CAWSVQGQGYSPLHF. CDR3 nucleotides: TGTGCCTGGAGTGTACAAGGACAGGGTTATTCACCCCTCCACTTT.